The TCR beta chain under discussion was sequenced for a study of metastatic and nonmetastatic thyroid tumors. Overall study: It was across blood and tumor or nodule tissue from malignant and benign thyroid patients that repertoires were compared. Overall study results and limits: Reported TCR beta diversity, measured in blood and tumor, was significantly higher for malignant thyroid tumors than for benign nodules.

In the study's own analysis: It was from CDR3 differences across clinicopathological groups that a distant-metastasis classifier for papillary thyroid cancer was built. TCRdb re-called the PCR reads with MiXCR. The V and J calls were determined by TCRdb, not by the authors. The table records 2,000 to 3,000 clones, approximately 26% of them present only once. On this clone itself: What it binds is unknown.

Prior to thyroid surgery, none of the patients had received any treatment. The sample was tumor tissue. This clonotype was sampled from a female donor with papillary thyroid cancer or a benign thyroid nodule (not recorded which). Some clones in this sample may be carry-over from other donors' samples.

The CDR3 bases are TGTGCCAGCAGCTTAGGGCGGGGATCCTACGAGCAGTACTTC. Translating it yields CASSLGRGSYEQYF. The J gene is TRBJ2-7, the V gene TRBV7-4; a weak D match, TRBD2 (6 bases). The germline gives CDR1 SGHVT, CDR2 SQSDAQ. Trimming removed 1 base at V and 1 base at J, with 8 bases between. The CDR3 has 14 amino acids.